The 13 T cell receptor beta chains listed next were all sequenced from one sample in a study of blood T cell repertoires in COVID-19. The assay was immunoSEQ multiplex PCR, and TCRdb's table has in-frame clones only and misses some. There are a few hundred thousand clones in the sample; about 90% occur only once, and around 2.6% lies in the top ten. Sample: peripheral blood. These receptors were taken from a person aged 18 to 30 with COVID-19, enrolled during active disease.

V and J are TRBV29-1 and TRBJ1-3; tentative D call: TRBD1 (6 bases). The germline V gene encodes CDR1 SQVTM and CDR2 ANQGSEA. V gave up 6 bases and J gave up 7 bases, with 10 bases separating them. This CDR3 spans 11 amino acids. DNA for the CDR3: TGCAGCGTGACCAGGGGTAACACCATATATTTT. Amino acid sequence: CSVTRGNTIYF.

The chain's CDR3 is CASHSGTPGNNEQFF. The CDR3 nucleotides are TGTGCCAGCCATAGCGGGACCCCTGGCAACAATGAGCAGTTCTTC. The gene calls are TRBV9 and TRBJ2-1; 8 positions agree with TRBD2. V shed 7 bases and J 5 bases; nucleotides not matched to a gene: 11. The CDR3 is made up of 15 amino acids. CDR1 and CDR2 from the germline V gene are SGDLS and YYNGEE.

The CDR3 bases are TGTGCCAGCAGCTACAGCCTGACGTACGAGCAGTACTTC. Residues: CASSYSLTYEQYF. The chain is built from TRBV7-9 and TRBJ2-7; D unclear. Germline lookup yields CDR1 SEHNR and CDR2 FQNEAQ (reference sequence). V lost 4 bases to trimming and J lost 4 bases, with 11 bases between them. The CDR3 has 13 amino acids.

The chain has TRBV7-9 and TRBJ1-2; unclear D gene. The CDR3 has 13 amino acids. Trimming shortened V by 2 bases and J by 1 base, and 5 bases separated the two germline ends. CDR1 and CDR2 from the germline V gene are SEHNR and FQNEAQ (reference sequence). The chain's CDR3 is CASSLRDNYGYTF. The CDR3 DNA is TGTGCCAGCAGCTTACGGGATAACTATGGCTACACCTTC.

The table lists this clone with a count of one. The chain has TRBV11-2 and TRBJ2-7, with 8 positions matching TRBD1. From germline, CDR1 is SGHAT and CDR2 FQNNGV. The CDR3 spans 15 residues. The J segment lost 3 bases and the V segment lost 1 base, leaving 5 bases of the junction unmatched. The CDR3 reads CASSLGQGAFYEQYF. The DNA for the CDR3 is TGTGCCAGCAGCTTAGGGCAGGGGGCTTTCTACGAGCAGTACTTC.

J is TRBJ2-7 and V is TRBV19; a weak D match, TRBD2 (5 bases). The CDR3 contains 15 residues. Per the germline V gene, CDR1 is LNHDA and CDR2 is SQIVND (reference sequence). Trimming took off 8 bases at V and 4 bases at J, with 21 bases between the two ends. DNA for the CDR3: TGTGCCAGTTCCTTACAGAGGGCGCAGGCATACGAGCAGTACTTC. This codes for CASSLQRAQAYEQYF.

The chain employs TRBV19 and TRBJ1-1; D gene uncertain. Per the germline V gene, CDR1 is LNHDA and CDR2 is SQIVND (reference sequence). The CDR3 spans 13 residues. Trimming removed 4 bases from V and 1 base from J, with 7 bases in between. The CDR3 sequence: CASSTAGNTEAFF. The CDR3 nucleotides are TGTGCCAGTAGTACGGCGGGGAACACTGAAGCTTTCTTT. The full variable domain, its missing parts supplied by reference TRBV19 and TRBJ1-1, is DGGITQSPKYLFRKEGQNVTLSCEQNLNHDAMYWYRQDPGQGLRLIYYSQIVNDFQKGDIAEGYSVSREKKESFPLTVTSAQKNPTAFYLCASSTAGNTEAFFGQGTRLTVV.

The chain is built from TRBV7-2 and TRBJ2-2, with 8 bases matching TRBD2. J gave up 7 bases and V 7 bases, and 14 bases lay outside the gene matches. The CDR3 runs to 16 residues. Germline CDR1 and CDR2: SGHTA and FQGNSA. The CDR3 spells CASIRPGLENVGELFF. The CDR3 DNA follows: TGTGCCAGCATCCGACCGGGACTAGAGAATGTCGGGGAGCTGTTTTTT.

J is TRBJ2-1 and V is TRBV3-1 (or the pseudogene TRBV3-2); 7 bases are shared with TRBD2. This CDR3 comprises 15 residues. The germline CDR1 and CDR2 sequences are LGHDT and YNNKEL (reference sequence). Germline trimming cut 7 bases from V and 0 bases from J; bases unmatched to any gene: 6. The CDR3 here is CASTLGRISYNEQFF. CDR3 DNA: TGTGCCAGCACCCTCGGGAGGATCTCCTACAATGAGCAGTTCTTC.

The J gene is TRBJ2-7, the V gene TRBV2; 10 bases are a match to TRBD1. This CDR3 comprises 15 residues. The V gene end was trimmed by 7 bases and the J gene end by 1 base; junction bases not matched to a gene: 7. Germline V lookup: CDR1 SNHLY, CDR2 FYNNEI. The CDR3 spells CASKTGTGVSYEQYF. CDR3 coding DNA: TGTGCCAGCAAAACCGGGACAGGGGTTTCCTACGAGCAGTACTTC.

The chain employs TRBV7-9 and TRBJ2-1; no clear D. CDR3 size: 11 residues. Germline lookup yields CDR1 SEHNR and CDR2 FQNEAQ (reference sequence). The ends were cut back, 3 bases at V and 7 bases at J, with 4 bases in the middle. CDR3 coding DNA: TGTGCCAGCAGCTTGAGGAATGAGCAGTTCTTC. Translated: CASSLRNEQFF.

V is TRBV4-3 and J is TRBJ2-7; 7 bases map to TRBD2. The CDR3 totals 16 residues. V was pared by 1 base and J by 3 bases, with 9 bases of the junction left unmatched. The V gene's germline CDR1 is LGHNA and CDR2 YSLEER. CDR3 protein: CASSQGVSSGVYEQYF. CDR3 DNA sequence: TGCGCCAGCAGCCAAGGCGTTTCTAGCGGAGTCTACGAGCAGTACTTC.

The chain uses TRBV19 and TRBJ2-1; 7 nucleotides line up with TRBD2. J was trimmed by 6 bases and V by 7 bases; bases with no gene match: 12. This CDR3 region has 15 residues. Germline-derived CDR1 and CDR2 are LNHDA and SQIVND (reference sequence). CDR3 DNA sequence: TGTGCCAGTACCCCCCAAGGAGCTAGCGGCAATGAGCAGTTCTTC. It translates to CASTPQGASGNEQFF. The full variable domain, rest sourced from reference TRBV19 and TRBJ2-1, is DGGITQSPKYLFRKEGQNVTLSCEQNLNHDAMYWYRQDPGQGLRLIYYSQIVNDFQKGDIAEGYSVSREKKESFPLTVTSAQKNPTAFYLCASTPQGASGNEQFFGPGTRLTVL.